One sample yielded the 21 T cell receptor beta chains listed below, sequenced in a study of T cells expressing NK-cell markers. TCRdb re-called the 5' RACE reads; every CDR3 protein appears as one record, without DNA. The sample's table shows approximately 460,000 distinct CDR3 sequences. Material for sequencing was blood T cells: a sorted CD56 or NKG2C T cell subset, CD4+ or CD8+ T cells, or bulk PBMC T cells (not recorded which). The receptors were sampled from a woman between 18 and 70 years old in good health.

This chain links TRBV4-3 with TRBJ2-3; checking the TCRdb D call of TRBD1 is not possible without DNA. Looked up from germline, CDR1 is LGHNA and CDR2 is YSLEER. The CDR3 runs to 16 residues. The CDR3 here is CASSQDSRSLTDTQYF.

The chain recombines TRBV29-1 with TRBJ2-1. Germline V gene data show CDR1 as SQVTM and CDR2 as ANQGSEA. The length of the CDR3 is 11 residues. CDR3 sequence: CSVERNNEQFF.

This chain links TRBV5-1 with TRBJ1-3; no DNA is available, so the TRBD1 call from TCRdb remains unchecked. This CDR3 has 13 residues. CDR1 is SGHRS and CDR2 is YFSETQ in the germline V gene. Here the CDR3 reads CASSLGGTDTIYF.

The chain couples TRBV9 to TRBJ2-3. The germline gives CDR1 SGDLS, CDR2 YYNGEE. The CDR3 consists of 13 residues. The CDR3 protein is CASSNGPTDTQYF.

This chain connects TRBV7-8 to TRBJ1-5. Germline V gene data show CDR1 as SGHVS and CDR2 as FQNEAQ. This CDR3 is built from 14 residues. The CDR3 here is CASSHVVGNQPQHF.

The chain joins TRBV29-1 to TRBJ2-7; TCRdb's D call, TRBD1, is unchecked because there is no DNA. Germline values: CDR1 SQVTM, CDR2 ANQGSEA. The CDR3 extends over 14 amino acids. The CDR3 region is CSFEVGVPAGEQYF.

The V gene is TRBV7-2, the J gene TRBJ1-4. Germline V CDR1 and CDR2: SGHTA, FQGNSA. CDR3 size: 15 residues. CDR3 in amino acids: CASSPQGKEGEKLFF.

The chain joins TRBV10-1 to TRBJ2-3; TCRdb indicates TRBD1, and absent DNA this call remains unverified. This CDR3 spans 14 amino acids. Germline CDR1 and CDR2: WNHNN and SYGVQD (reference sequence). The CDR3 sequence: CASSVDRVPDTQYF.

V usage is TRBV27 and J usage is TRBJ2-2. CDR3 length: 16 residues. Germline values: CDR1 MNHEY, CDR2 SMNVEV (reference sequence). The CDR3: CASSLVLGIGTGELFF.

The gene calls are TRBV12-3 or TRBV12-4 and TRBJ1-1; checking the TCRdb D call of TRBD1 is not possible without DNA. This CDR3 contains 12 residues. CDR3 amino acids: CASSFDTGEAFF.

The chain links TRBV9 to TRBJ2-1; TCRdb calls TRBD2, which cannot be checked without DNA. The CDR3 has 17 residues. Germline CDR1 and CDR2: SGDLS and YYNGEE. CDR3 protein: CASSVNGLAGSYNEQFF.

The CDR3 loop reads CASSGTGDYNEQFF. This chain joins TRBV5-1 and TRBJ2-1; the TRBD1 assignment by TCRdb is unverifiable without DNA. Looked up from germline, CDR1 is SGHRS and CDR2 is YFSETQ. The CDR3 spans 14 residues.

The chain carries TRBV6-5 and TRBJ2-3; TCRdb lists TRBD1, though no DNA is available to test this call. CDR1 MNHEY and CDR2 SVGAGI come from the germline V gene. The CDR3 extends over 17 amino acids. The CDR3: CASSYFATGSSTDTQYF.

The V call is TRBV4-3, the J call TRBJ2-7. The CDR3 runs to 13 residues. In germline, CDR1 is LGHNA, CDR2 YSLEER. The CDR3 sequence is CASSQYIGYEQYF.

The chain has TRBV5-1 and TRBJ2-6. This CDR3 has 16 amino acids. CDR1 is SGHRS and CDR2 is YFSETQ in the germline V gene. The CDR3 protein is CASSHFDVSGANVLTF.

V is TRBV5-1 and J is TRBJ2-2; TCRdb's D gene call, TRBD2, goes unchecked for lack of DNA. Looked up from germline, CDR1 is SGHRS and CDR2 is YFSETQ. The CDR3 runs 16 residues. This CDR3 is CASSLSGRVLTGELFF.

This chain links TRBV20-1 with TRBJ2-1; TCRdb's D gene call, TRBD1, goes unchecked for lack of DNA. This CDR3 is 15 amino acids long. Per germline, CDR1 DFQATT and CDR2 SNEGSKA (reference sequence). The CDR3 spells CSAGLASRGNNEQFF.

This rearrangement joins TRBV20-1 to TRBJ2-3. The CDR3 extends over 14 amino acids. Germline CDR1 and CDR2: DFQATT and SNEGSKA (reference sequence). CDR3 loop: CSASGYLSTDTQYF.

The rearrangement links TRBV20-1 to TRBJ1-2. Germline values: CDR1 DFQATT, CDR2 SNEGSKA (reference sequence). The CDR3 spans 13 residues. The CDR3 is CSAPEEGGYGYTF.

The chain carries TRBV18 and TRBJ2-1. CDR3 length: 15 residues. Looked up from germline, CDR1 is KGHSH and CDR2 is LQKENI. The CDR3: CASSPRGMPYNEQFF.

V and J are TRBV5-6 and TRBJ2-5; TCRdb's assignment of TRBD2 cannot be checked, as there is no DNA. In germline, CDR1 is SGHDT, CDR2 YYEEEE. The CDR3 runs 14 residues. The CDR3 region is CASSLKTSGETQYF.